This T cell receptor (beta chain) originates from a study of blood T cell repertoires in COVID-19. Study-level background: The study drew acute and convalescent COVID-19 samples from the United States, Italy and Spain. In each case, the material was cDNA or gDNA derived from T cells, B-cell-depleted T cells, or PBMCs.

Germline lookup yields CDR1 SGHRS and CDR2 YFSETQ. This CDR3 is built from 14 residues. V was pared by 5 bases and J by 1 base, with 1 base of the junction left unmatched. Source study methods: Reference gene primer amplification in the assay estimated nucleated cell counts. Here immunoSEQ multiplex PCR was the method, and the copy in TCRdb shows in-frame clones only, minus some. The V and J calls and clone size are taken from that table; D and trimming were inferred from the DNA. The profile shows some 66,000 clones, 60% to 85% of them singletons. The sequence was obtained from a woman of 80 years or more with acute or convalescent COVID-19. Input material: peripheral blood. This chain joins TRBV5-1 and TRBJ2-2; 8 nucleotides agree with TRBD2. The CDR3 DNA reads as TGCGCCAGCAGACGGGAGGGGAACACCGGGGAGCTGTTTTTT. The encoded protein is CASRREGNTGELFF.